These T cell receptor beta chains were read from a single sample in a study of blood T cell repertoires in COVID-19. Sequenced by immunoSEQ multiplex PCR; TCRdb stores in-frame clones only, minus some. The table includes over 60,000 clones, 90% detected once. Sequencing used peripheral blood. These receptor sequences come from a woman older than 75 with active or convalescent COVID-19. The CDR3 runs from the conserved cysteine through the conserved F or W. A D gene is named only where the DNA matches it firmly. The size field is filled for only some rows; it gives once, few, many or a size class.

TRBD2 TRBJ2-3 . TRBV4-2 TGTGCCAGCAGCCCCCGGGGGGGCGAGGATACGCAGTATTTT CASSPRGGEDTQYF
. TRBJ2-2 . TRBV29-1 TGCAGCGCCGGACCGGCGGGGCCCGGAAGCGGGGAGCTGTTTTTT CSAGPAGPGSGELFF
. TRBJ1-3 . TRBV2 TGTGCCAGCAGCACGGTAGACACCATATATTTT CASSTVDTIYF
. TRBJ1-2 . TRBV30 TGTGCCTGGGACGGTCGGGGAAGGGCTAACTATGGCTACACCTTC CAWDGRGRANYGYTF
. TRBJ2-5 . TRBV5-4 TGTGCCAGCAGCTTGCTCGGAGAGACCCAGTACTTC CASSLLGETQYF
TRBD2 TRBJ2-2 . TRBV18 TGTGCCAGCTCACCACGGCTAGCGGGGCCCACCGGGGAGCTGTTTTTT CASSPRLAGPTGELFF
. TRBJ1-5 . TRBV9 TGTGCCAGCAGCGTAGGTGGGCTCACCAATCAGCCCCAGCATTTT CASSVGGLTNQPQHF
. TRBJ1-2 . TRBV27 TGTGCCAGCAGTTCGCGCCCCGTAGGGGTGGGCTACACCTTC CASSSRPVGVGYTF
. TRBJ2-6 . TRBV27 TGTGCCAGCAGTTTACGGGGCTCTGGGGCCAACGTCCTGACTTTC CASSLRGSGANVLTF
TRBD1 TRBJ2-3 . TRBV6-6 TGTGCCAGCAGGCAACAGGGGGGCACAGATACGCAGTATTTT CASRQQGGTDTQYF
. TRBJ1-2 . TRBV2 TGTGCCAGCAGTCCTTCGCAGGGGAACTATGGCTACACCTTC CASSPSQGNYGYTF
. TRBJ1-2 . TRBV7-9 TGTGCCAGCAGCTTAGAAGGGGGTTCTAACTATGGCTACACCTTC CASSLEGGSNYGYTF
. TRBJ1-1 . TRBV7-2 TGTGCCAGCAGAACACCGACAACCCTGAACACTGAAGCTTTCTTT CASRTPTTLNTEAFF
. TRBJ1-2 . TRBV12-3/TRBV12-4 TGTGCCAGCAGTTTAGGACAGGACTATGGCTACACCTTC CASSLGQDYGYTF
TRBD2 TRBJ2-1 . TRBV7-8 TGTGCCAGCAGCTTCAGCGGGGGCCACAATGAGCAGTTCTTC CASSFSGGHNEQFF
TRBD2 TRBJ2-2 . TRBV3-1/TRBV3-2 TGTGCCAGCAGCCCGCGACTAGCCACGTCCGGGGAGCTGTTTTTT CASSPRLATSGELFF
TRBD2 TRBJ2-4 few TRBV4-3 TGCGCCAGCAGCCAAGGAGGGAGGGGCGTGATGGGAGCCAAAAACATTCAGTACTTC CASSQGGRGVMGAKNIQYF
. TRBJ1-5 . TRBV12-3/TRBV12-4 TGTGCCAGCAGTTTGGGGCAGGAAGCCCAGCATTTT CASSLGQEAQHF
. TRBJ1-5 . TRBV28 TGTGCCAGCAGGCAAGGGGTGGGGGGAGGCCAGCCCCAGCATTTT CASRQGVGGGQPQHF
. TRBJ2-5 . TRBV9 TGTGCCAGCACCCCGCCAGGGCAGGAGACCCAGTACTTC CASTPPGQETQYF
. TRBJ2-2 . TRBV7-3 TGTGCCAGCAGCCTAAGACCCCCGACGAGGGCGAACACCGGGGAGCTGTTTTTT CASSLRPPTRANTGELFF